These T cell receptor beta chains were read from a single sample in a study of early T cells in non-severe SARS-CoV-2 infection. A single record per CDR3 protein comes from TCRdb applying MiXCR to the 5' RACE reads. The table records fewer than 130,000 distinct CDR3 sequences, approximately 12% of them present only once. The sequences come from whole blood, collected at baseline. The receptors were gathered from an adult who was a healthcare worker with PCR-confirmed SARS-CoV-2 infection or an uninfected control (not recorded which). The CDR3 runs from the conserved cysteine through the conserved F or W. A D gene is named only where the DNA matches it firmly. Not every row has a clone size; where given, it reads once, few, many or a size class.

CDR3aa: CASSYSDSSYEQYF; CDR3nt: TGTGCCAGCAGTTACTCAGACAGCTCCTACGAGCAGTACTTC; j_gene: TRBJ2-7; v_gene: TRBV6-5; abundance: NA; d_gene: NA
CDR3aa: CASSGDGYTEAFF; CDR3nt: TGTGCCAGCAGTGGTGATGGGTACACTGAAGCTTTCTTT; j_gene: TRBJ1-1; v_gene: TRBV2; abundance: NA; d_gene: NA
CDR3aa: CASSLGASGIVTYEQYF; CDR3nt: TGCGCCAGCAGCTTGGGGGCTAGCGGGATCGTCACCTACGAGCAGTACTTC; j_gene: TRBJ2-7; v_gene: TRBV5-1; abundance: many; d_gene: TRBD2
CDR3aa: CAISESTGTGEQYF; CDR3nt: TGTGCCATCAGTGAGTCGACAGGTACCGGCGAGCAGTACTTC; j_gene: TRBJ2-7; v_gene: TRBV10-3; abundance: NA; d_gene: NA
CDR3aa: CASSFEGADTIYF; CDR3nt: TGTGCCAGCAGCTTCGAGGGGGCGGACACCATATATTTT; j_gene: TRBJ1-3; v_gene: TRBV7-9; abundance: many; d_gene: TRBD1
CDR3aa: CASSSWRVNSYEQYF; CDR3nt: TGTGCCAGCAGTTCCTGGCGGGTGAACTCCTACGAGCAGTACTTC; j_gene: TRBJ2-7; v_gene: TRBV6-2/TRBV6-3; abundance: few; d_gene: NA
CDR3aa: CSVESGIGQPQHF; CDR3nt: TGCAGCGTTGAATCAGGGATCGGGCAGCCCCAGCATTTT; j_gene: TRBJ1-5; v_gene: TRBV29-1; abundance: NA; d_gene: NA
CDR3aa: CASGRSYGYTF; CDR3nt: TGTGCCAGCGGACGGAGCTATGGCTACACCTTC; j_gene: TRBJ1-2; v_gene: TRBV2; abundance: few; d_gene: NA
CDR3aa: CASSYSQGVDTQYF; CDR3nt: TGTGCCAGCAGTTACTCACAGGGAGTAGATACGCAGTATTTT; j_gene: TRBJ2-3; v_gene: TRBV6-5; abundance: few; d_gene: NA
CDR3aa: CASSADRSGTDTQYF; CDR3nt: TGTGCCAGCAGCGCCGACCGGAGCGGCACAGATACGCAGTATTTT; j_gene: TRBJ2-3; v_gene: TRBV7-9; abundance: NA; d_gene: NA
CDR3aa: CASSLQGARGAFF; CDR3nt: TGTGCCAGCTCCTTACAGGGGGCTCGAGGCGCTTTCTTT; j_gene: TRBJ1-1; v_gene: TRBV27; abundance: NA; d_gene: TRBD1
CDR3aa: CASSRDRGPYNEQFF; CDR3nt: TGTGCCAGCAGCCGAGACAGGGGACCCTACAATGAGCAGTTCTTC; j_gene: TRBJ2-1; v_gene: TRBV2; abundance: few; d_gene: TRBD1
CDR3aa: CASSPPASGANVLTF; CDR3nt: TGTGCCAGCAGCCCGCCGGCCTCTGGGGCCAACGTCCTGACTTTC; j_gene: TRBJ2-6; v_gene: TRBV14; abundance: NA; d_gene: NA
CDR3aa: CASSPAWTLNTGELFF; CDR3nt: TGTGCCAGCAGCCCCGCGTGGACTCTGAACACCGGGGAGCTGTTTTTT; j_gene: TRBJ2-2; v_gene: TRBV12-3/TRBV12-4; abundance: NA; d_gene: NA
CDR3aa: CRTGTNTEAFF; CDR3nt: TGCAGGACCGGGACGAACACTGAAGCTTTCTTT; j_gene: TRBJ1-1; v_gene: TRBV20-1; abundance: many; d_gene: NA
CDR3aa: CSVVPGLAGLYEQYF; CDR3nt: TGCAGCGTTGTCCCAGGACTAGCGGGCCTCTACGAGCAGTACTTC; j_gene: TRBJ2-7; v_gene: TRBV29-1; abundance: few; d_gene: TRBD2
CDR3aa: CASSRDRVLGENTEAFF; CDR3nt: TGTGCCAGCAGCCGGGACAGGGTTTTGGGGGAGAACACTGAAGCTTTCTTT; j_gene: TRBJ1-1; v_gene: TRBV12-3/TRBV12-4; abundance: NA; d_gene: TRBD1
CDR3aa: CASSSRDGRTTEAFF; CDR3nt: TGTGCCAGCAGCAGCCGGGACGGCAGAACAACTGAAGCTTTCTTT; j_gene: TRBJ1-1; v_gene: TRBV7-8; abundance: NA; d_gene: NA